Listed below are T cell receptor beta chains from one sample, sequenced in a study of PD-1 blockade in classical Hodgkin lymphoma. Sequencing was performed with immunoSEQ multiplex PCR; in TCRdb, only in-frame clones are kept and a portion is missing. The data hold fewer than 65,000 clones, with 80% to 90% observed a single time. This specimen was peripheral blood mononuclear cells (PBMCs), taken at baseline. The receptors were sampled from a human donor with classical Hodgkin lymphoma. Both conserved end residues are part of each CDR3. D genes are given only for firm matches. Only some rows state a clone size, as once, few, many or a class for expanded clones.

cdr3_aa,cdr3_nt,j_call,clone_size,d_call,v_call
CASSYNRGEKLFF,TGTGCCAGTAGTTATAACAGGGGGGAAAAACTGTTTTTT,TRBJ1-4,-,TRBD1,TRBV19
CASSDRSSYNEQFF,TGTGCCAGCAGTGACAGGAGCTCCTACAATGAGCAGTTCTTC,TRBJ2-1,-,-,TRBV6-5
CASNSLEELEFF,TGTGCCAGCAATTCACTCGAAGAGTTGGAGTTCTTC,TRBJ2-1,-,-,TRBV7-9
CASSSNLEYNEQFF,TGTGCCAGCAGTTCCAACTTGGAGTACAATGAGCAGTTCTTC,TRBJ2-1,-,-,TRBV6-1
CASSLSLPRDKYEQYF,TGCGCCAGCAGCCTCTCGTTGCCCCGGGACAAATACGAGCAGTACTTC,TRBJ2-7,once,-,TRBV4-1
CASSEVRTGGNGYTF,TGTGCCAGCAGTGAAGTGAGGACAGGGGGAAATGGCTACACCTTC,TRBJ1-2,-,TRBD1,TRBV2
CASSQDHLSPDTQYF,TGTGCCAGCAGCCAAGATCACCTAAGTCCAGATACGCAGTATTTT,TRBJ2-3,-,-,TRBV14
CASSYSINQPQHF,TGTGCCAGCAGTTACTCTATTAATCAGCCCCAGCATTTT,TRBJ1-5,-,-,TRBV6-5
CASSQAYSGGGNEQFF,TGTGCCAGCAGCCAAGCTTATAGCGGGGGGGGGAATGAGCAGTTCTTC,TRBJ2-1,-,TRBD2,TRBV4-2
CASSLTPGPSYGYTF,TGTGCCAGCAGCTTAACTCCAGGTCCCTCTTATGGCTACACCTTC,TRBJ1-2,-,-,TRBV7-2
CASSLVSGGYTF,TGCGCCAGCAGCTTGGTATCAGGTGGCTACACCTTC,TRBJ1-2,-,-,TRBV5-1
CASSEIGVLLAEQYF,TGTGCCAGCAGTGAGATCGGGGTCCTACTGGCCGAGCAGTACTTC,TRBJ2-7,-,-,TRBV6-1
CAISEVLGDFQYF,TGTGCCATCAGTGAAGTACTTGGCGACTTCCAGTACTTC,TRBJ2-4,-,-,TRBV10-3
CASSFGQGLAKLFF,TGTGCCAGCAGCTTCGGACAGGGCCTTGCAAAACTGTTTTTT,TRBJ1-4,once,TRBD1,TRBV5-8
CASSQVGTSGNTQYF,TGTGCCAGCAGCCAAGTGGGGACTAGTGGAAATACGCAGTATTTT,TRBJ2-3,-,TRBD2,TRBV14
CASSNRGAFF,TGTGCCAGTAGTAACAGGGGAGCTTTCTTT,TRBJ1-1,-,TRBD1,TRBV19
CASSVRNEQFF,TGTGCCAGTAGTGTGAGAAATGAGCAGTTCTTC,TRBJ2-1,-,-,TRBV19
CASSLYGQRNTDTQYF,TGTGCCAGCAGCTTGTATGGCCAGAGAAACACAGATACGCAGTATTTT,TRBJ2-3,-,-,TRBV5-6
CASSLSSDTQYF,TGTGCCAGCAGCTTGTCATCAGATACGCAGTATTTT,TRBJ2-3,-,-,TRBV5-4
CASSYYLPRGGEKLFF,TGTGCCAGCAGTTACTATCTCCCCCGGGGGGGTGAAAAACTGTTTTTT,TRBJ1-4,-,-,TRBV6-5
CASSLFGQQETQYF,TGTGCCAGCAGCTTGTTCGGACAGCAAGAGACCCAGTACTTC,TRBJ2-5,-,-,TRBV5-6
CAWSVRASGANVLTF,TGTGCCTGGAGTGTACGGGCCTCTGGGGCCAACGTCCTGACTTTC,TRBJ2-6,-,-,TRBV30